Here is one T cell receptor beta chain with its context. Its antigen remains unknown. Semi-nested PCR with Nested Universal Primer A followed constant-region reverse priming of full-length variable regions. TCRdb reanalysed the 5' RACE reads using MiXCR and keeps one entry per CDR3 protein. This table holds fewer than 75,000 distinct CDR3 sequences, approximately 26% found once. This CDR3 is built from 13 residues. Deletions cut 0 bases from V and 7 bases from J, with 7 bases between. Germline-derived CDR1 and CDR2 are LNHNV and YYDKDF (reference sequence). Tregs were sorted as CD4+CD25+CD127-/low cells. Whole-study findings and limits: In terms of TCR gene usage, tumor memory CD4+ T cells clustered together with blood and lymph node memory CD4+ cells, as well as with lymph node naive CD4+ cells. The larger cohort examined one V-J beta rearrangement, not whole repertoires. Greatest tumor Treg TCR overlap was with tumor naive CD4+ cells.

This sequence joins TRBV15 and TRBJ1-5; TRBD1 might be the D (5 bases). This clonotype was obtained from a female donor with breast cancer. The sequenced sample consisted of tumor-infiltrating Tregs sorted from the breast tumor. The CDR3 loop reads CATSRDGGQPQHF. As DNA, the CDR3 is TGTGCCACCAGCAGAGACGGGGGACAGCCCCAGCATTTT. Complete variable domain (other parts from reference TRBV15 and TRBJ1-5): DAMVIQNPRYQVTQFGKPVTLSCSQTLNHNVMYWYQQKSSQAPKLLFHYYDKDFNNEADTPDNFQSRRPNTSFCFLDIRSPGLGDTAMYLCATSRDGGQPQHFGDGTRLSIL.